This T cell receptor beta chain came from a study of PD-1 blockade in classical Hodgkin lymphoma. Every patient had relapsed following autologous stem cell transplantation, and cohorts differed in brentuximab vedotin exposure. V lost 9 bases, J lost 1 base, and 9 bases stayed unmatched. The CDR3 runs to 15 residues. The V gene's germline CDR1 is MDHEN and CDR2 SYDVKM. Data came from immunoSEQ multiplex PCR; TCRdb stores just in-frame clones and leaves some out. The table records about 40,000 clones, about 82% of them present only once. Material: peripheral blood mononuclear cells (PBMCs), obtained at baseline. This clonotype was obtained from a human donor with classical Hodgkin lymphoma. The rearrangement links TRBV28 to TRBJ2-5, with TRBD2 identical over 9 bases. The CDR3 sequence: CASNSGSLIQETQYF. The CDR3 DNA reads TGTGCCAGTAATAGCGGGAGCCTTATCCAAGAGACCCAGTACTTC.